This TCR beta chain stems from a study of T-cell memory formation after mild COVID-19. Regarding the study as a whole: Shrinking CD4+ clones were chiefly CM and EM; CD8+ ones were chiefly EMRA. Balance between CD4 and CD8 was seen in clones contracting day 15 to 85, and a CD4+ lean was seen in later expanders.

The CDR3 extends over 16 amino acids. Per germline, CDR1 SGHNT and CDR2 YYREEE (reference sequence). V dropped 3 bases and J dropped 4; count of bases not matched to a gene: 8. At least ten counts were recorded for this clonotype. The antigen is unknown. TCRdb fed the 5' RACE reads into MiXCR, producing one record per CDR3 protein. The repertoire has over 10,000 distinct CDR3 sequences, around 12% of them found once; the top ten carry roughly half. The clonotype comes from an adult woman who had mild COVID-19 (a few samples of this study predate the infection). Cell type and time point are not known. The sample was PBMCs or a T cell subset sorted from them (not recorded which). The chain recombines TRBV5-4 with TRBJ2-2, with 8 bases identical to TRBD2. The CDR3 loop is CASSSDRLASTGELFF. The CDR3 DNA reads TGTGCCAGCAGCTCGGACAGACTAGCGAGCACCGGGGAGCTGTTTTTT.